Listed below are T cell receptor beta chains from one sample, sequenced in a study of regulatory T cells in long-lasting Graves disease. From the multiplex PCR reads, TCRdb called clonotypes with MiXCR, one entry per CDR3 protein. Counted here are around 250,000 distinct CDR3 sequences, 18% occurring once; the ten biggest clones make up 12% to 15%. The data also belong to a second study, concerning T cells in Graves' hyperthyroidism and ophthalmopathy.

Sequencing was performed on peripheral blood mononuclear cells (PBMCs), taken at new diagnosis, from a patient treated with antithyroid drugs. The receptors here all came from a woman under 40 with Graves disease. Each CDR3 is given with its conserved first and last residue. A D gene is named only where the DNA matches it firmly. The size field is filled for only some rows; it gives once, few, many or a size class.

V,D,size,J,CDR3,DNA
TRBV12-3/TRBV12-4,.,many,TRBJ2-1,CASSFQGYNEQFF,TGTGCCAGCAGTTTTCAGGGTTACAATGAGCAGTTCTTC
TRBV13,.,many,TRBJ2-1,CASSNMGVLIQLSYNEQFF,TGTGCCAGCAGCAATATGGGGGTCCTTATACAACTATCCTACAATGAGCAGTTCTTC
TRBV2,.,once,TRBJ2-5,CASCRGYQETQYF,TGTGCCAGCTGTAGGGGATACCAAGAGACCCAGTACTTC
TRBV27,.,many,TRBJ2-7,CASSLSRFYEQYF,TGTGCCAGCAGTTTATCCAGGTTCTACGAGCAGTACTTC
TRBV7-2,.,.,TRBJ2-3,CASSPRQYGTDTQYF,TGTGCCAGCAGCCCCAGACAGTATGGCACAGATACGCAGTATTTT
TRBV9,TRBD2,many,TRBJ2-1,CASSAPRAGGIYSYNEQFF,TGTGCCAGCAGCGCCCCTCGCGCGGGGGGTATCTACTCCTACAATGAGCAGTTCTTC
TRBV19,.,few,TRBJ1-1,CASSIRGIEAFF,TGTGCCAGTAGTATTCGGGGGATTGAAGCTTTCTTT
TRBV6-1,TRBD1,many,TRBJ2-6,CASSTRDRISGANVLTF,TGTGCCAGCAGTACCCGGGACAGGATTTCTGGGGCCAACGTCCTGACTTTC
TRBV4-1,.,many,TRBJ1-5,CASSLTSNQPQHF,TGCGCCAGCAGCCTTACTAGCAATCAGCCCCAGCATTTT
TRBV20-1,.,many,TRBJ2-7,CSARRGGAATYEQYF,TGCAGTGCTAGGCGTGGAGGTGCGGCCACCTACGAGCAGTACTTC
TRBV20-1,.,many,TRBJ2-1,CSARDLQAWGGEQFF,TGCAGTGCTAGAGATCTACAGGCGTGGGGCGGTGAGCAGTTCTTC